The clone carrying this T cell receptor beta chain appeared once. These data are taken from a study of shared clonotypes between healthy human individuals. Sequenced by immunoSEQ multiplex PCR; TCRdb stores in-frame clones only, minus some. The repertoire consists of a few million clones, with more than 80% occurring once and the leading ten covering 0.14%. Germline CDR1 is KGHSH and CDR2 is LQKENI. This CDR3 is 15 amino acids long. V was pared by 3 bases and J by 3 bases, with 12 bases between. The material sequenced was naive CD4+ T cells sorted from blood. Sample subset: CD45RA+ positively selected. The rearrangement uses TRBV18 and TRBJ1-5; weak D call: TRBD1 (6 bases). The sequence was collected from a man in his late teens or twenties in good health. The DNA of the CDR3 is TGTGCCAGCTCACCGGGGGGCGCCTACAATCAGCCCCAGCATTTT. Translated: CASSPGGAYNQPQHF.